The 27 T cell receptor beta chains listed next were all sequenced from one sample in a study of T cell responses to AZD1222 COVID-19 vaccine. Profiling relied on immunoSEQ multiplex PCR, and the TCRdb table lists in-frame clones only, not all of them. The profile covers 140,000 to 150,000 clones, with more than 90% appearing a single time and 1.7% taken by the ten largest. This specimen was peripheral blood, taken on day 0 of AZD1222 vaccination. The source is an adult in good health.

The chain is built from TRBV11-2 and TRBJ1-2; D not resolved. Germline values: CDR1 SGHAT, CDR2 FQNNGV. The CDR3 length is 18 residues. Trimming cost V 2 bases and J 3 bases, with 22 bases left between them. As DNA, the CDR3 is TGTGCCAGCAGCTTACTTAGGATGGCGTCGGGTCGGTACTATGGCTACACCTTC. Its translation is CASSLLRMASGRYYGYTF.

The chain uses TRBV3-1 (or the pseudogene TRBV3-2) and TRBJ2-2; 8 bases line up with TRBD1. Trimming took 2 bases from V and 2 from J; bases not matched to a gene: 7. The CDR3 consists of 17 residues. CDR1 is LGHDT, CDR2 YNNKEL, per germline (reference sequence). CDR3 bases: TGTGCCAGCAGCCAATTCTCAGGGGGCCCTAACACCGGGGAGCTGTTTTTT. It is translated as CASSQFSGGPNTGELFF.

The chain uses TRBV5-6 and TRBJ1-1, with 7 positions matching TRBD1. Germline lookup yields CDR1 SGHDT and CDR2 YYEEEE. V gave up 4 bases and J gave up 0 bases; unmatched junction bases: 9. The CDR3 is made up of 16 amino acids. CDR3 amino acids: CASSPTPTGMNTEAFF. CDR3 bases: TGTGCCAGCAGCCCGACGCCGACAGGGATGAACACTGAAGCTTTCTTT.

The chain has TRBV5-4 and TRBJ1-1, with 9 bases fitting TRBD1. Germline CDR1 SGHNT, CDR2 YYREEE (reference sequence). The CDR3 runs 18 residues. J gave up 3 bases and V 4 bases, and 16 bases lay outside the gene matches. The CDR3 protein is CASSIGGQGIQRDTEAFF. The DNA of the CDR3 is TGTGCCAGCAGCATAGGCGGACAGGGGATTCAAAGAGACACTGAAGCTTTCTTT.

This sequence joins TRBV5-1 and TRBJ2-1; possible D gene TRBD1, 6 bases. Trimming cost V 3 bases and J 0 bases, with 13 bases left between them. The CDR3 has 16 residues. CDR1 and CDR2 (germline): SGHRS, YFSETQ. In nucleotides, the CDR3 is TGCGCCAGCAGCTCCGGACAGCCGTACTCCTACAATGAGCAGTTCTTC. This translates into CASSSGQPYSYNEQFF.

V and J are TRBV6-4 and TRBJ2-1; 8 positions agree with TRBD2. With V trimmed by 6 bases and J by 3 bases, 10 bases remained unmatched. The length of the CDR3 is 16 residues. Germline-derived CDR1 and CDR2 are MRHNA and SNTAGT. CDR3 loop: CASSLRAGEVYNEQFF. DNA for the CDR3: TGTGCCAGCAGCCTAAGAGCGGGGGAGGTCTACAATGAGCAGTTCTTC.

This clone came up once. The genes are TRBV27 and TRBJ1-1; D is perhaps TRBD1 (6 bases). This CDR3 is 15 amino acids long. With 2 bases removed from V and 0 bases from J, the gap between germline ends came to 10 bases. Germline V gives CDR1 MNHEY, CDR2 SMNVEV (reference sequence). In DNA, the CDR3 is TGTGCCAGCAGTTTAACCTGGACAGTGAACACTGAAGCTTTCTTT. It yields the protein CASSLTWTVNTEAFF.

This clone was found once. The chain recombines TRBV10-3 with TRBJ1-2; no firm D call. V was clipped by 0 bases and J by 4 bases, with 9 bases between them. Germline V gene sequence: CDR1 ENHRY, CDR2 SYGVKD. CDR3 size: 14 residues. The CDR3 bases are TGTGCCATCAGTGAGTCGTTCTTCCCCTATGGCTACACCTTC. This codes for CAISESFFPYGYTF.

The chain recombines TRBV7-3 with TRBJ1-1; maybe TRBD1 (6 bases). Germline-derived CDR1 and CDR2 are SGHTA and FQGTGA. The CDR3 consists of 13 residues. The V and J ends lost 5 bases and 6 bases respectively, with 13 bases between them. CDR3 sequence: CASSPQGGAEAFF. The CDR3 DNA reads TGTGCCAGCAGCCCCCAAGGGGGGGCTGAAGCTTTCTTT. Supplemented by reference TRBV7-3 and TRBJ1-1, the full variable domain reads GAGVSQTPSNKVTEKGKYVELRCDPISGHTALYWYRQSLGQGPEFLIYFQGTGAADDSGLPNDRFFAVRPEGSVSTLKIQRTERGDSAVYLCASSPQGGAEAFFGQGTRLTVV.

The genes are TRBV27 and TRBJ1-5; D not resolved. With 6 bases removed from V and 5 bases from J, the gap between germline ends came to 17 bases. CDR3 length: 15 residues. The germline gives CDR1 MNHEY, CDR2 SMNVEV (reference sequence). CDR3: CASSSRVGRDQPQHF. For the CDR3, the DNA is TGTGCCAGCAGCTCTAGGGTAGGGAGGGATCAGCCCCAGCATTTT.

The chain couples TRBV6-5 to TRBJ2-2, with D unclear. This CDR3 is built from 13 residues. V lost 4 bases and J lost 6, with 9 bases in between. Germline V gene data show CDR1 as MNHEY and CDR2 as SVGAGI. CDR3 coding DNA: TGTGCCAGCAGTTCCTTCGGCTCCGGGGAGCTGTTTTTT. Residues: CASSSFGSGELFF.

This chain uses TRBV11-2 with TRBJ2-7; perhaps TRBD1 as D (6 bases). The CDR3 loop spans 13 amino acids. The germline gives CDR1 SGHAT, CDR2 FQNNGV. V lost 3 bases and J 2 bases, leaving 8 bases between the germline ends. CDR3 bases: TGTGCCAGCAGCTTGGACAGAACCTACGAGCAGTACTTC. Protein product: CASSLDRTYEQYF.

The V and J genes are TRBV6-5 and TRBJ2-1; 11 bases fit TRBD2. V trimming: 6 bases; J trimming: 3 bases; junction bases outside the gene matches: 4. The CDR3 covers 15 residues. CDR1 is MNHEY, CDR2 SVGAGI, per germline. The CDR3 bases are TGTGCCAGCAGCTCCGGGACTAGCGGCTACAATGAGCAGTTCTTC. It is translated as CASSSGTSGYNEQFF.

This chain joins TRBV4-1 and TRBJ1-1, with TRBD1 as a possible D gene (5 bases). V lost 1 base to trimming and J lost 1 base, with 19 bases between them. Germline V lookup: CDR1 MGHRA, CDR2 YSYEKL. This CDR3 region has 18 residues. The CDR3 here is CASSQVRGSPKRNTEAFF. The CDR3 region has the DNA TGCGCCAGCAGCCAAGTAAGGGGCAGCCCAAAGCGGAACACTGAAGCTTTCTTT.

The chain carries TRBV27 and TRBJ2-7; the match to TRBD2 covers 9 bases. The CDR3 covers 15 residues. J lost 3 bases, V lost 6 bases, and 9 bases had no gene match. Germline CDR1 MNHEY, CDR2 SMNVEV (reference sequence). CDR3 DNA sequence: TGTGCCAGCAGGGAAAACCAAGCGGGAGGCTACGAGCAGTACTTC. Encoded protein: CASRENQAGGYEQYF.

The chain carries TRBV28 and TRBJ2-1, with D perhaps assigned TRBD1 or TRBD2 (5 bases each). The CDR3 consists of 15 residues. Germline V CDR1 and CDR2: MDHEN, SYDVKM. Trimming took 7 bases from V and 5 from J, leaving 18 bases between them. CDR3 DNA: TGTGCCAGCACCCCCCCGGGGCGAACCGACAATGAGCAGTTCTTC. It specifies CASTPPGRTDNEQFF.

This chain links TRBV27 with TRBJ2-5, with 8 bases that match TRBD2. This CDR3 has 15 amino acids. Germline V gene sequence: CDR1 MNHEY, CDR2 SMNVEV (reference sequence). V lost 5 bases and J lost 4; bases outside the gene matches: 9. For the CDR3, the DNA is TGTGCCAGCAGTCCCAGCGGGAGAGGAGTAGAGACCCAGTACTTC. Encoded protein: CASSPSGRGVETQYF.

The gene calls are TRBV10-3 and TRBJ2-5; 9 bases fit TRBD2. The CDR3 extends over 15 amino acids. The V gene end was trimmed by 4 bases and the J gene end by 0 bases; junction bases not matched to a gene: 3. CDR1 and CDR2 (germline): ENHRY, SYGVKD. The CDR3 region is CAISGVAGDQETQYF. The CDR3 coding sequence is TGTGCCATCAGTGGGGTAGCGGGAGACCAAGAGACCCAGTACTTC.

The V and J genes are TRBV10-3 and TRBJ1-2; 7 positions match TRBD1. V shed 2 bases and J 8 bases; nucleotides not matched to a gene: 8. Germline CDR1 ENHRY, CDR2 SYGVKD. The CDR3 loop spans 14 amino acids. DNA of the CDR3: TGTGCCATCAGTGAGGTGCCAGAGGGGGCCGGCTACACCTTC. Its protein is CAISEVPEGAGYTF.

J is TRBJ1-1 and V is TRBV20-1; D not resolved. V lost 4 bases to trimming and J lost 7 bases, with 10 bases between them. CDR3 size: 11 residues. The germline V gene has CDR1 DFQATT and CDR2 SNEGSKA (reference sequence). Here the CDR3 reads CSANLNHEAFF. The CDR3 bases are TGCAGTGCTAACCTAAACCATGAAGCTTTCTTT.

The rearrangement uses TRBV7-2 and TRBJ2-5; 9 nucleotides align to TRBD2. The CDR3 totals 17 residues. CDR1 and CDR2 (germline): SGHTA, FQGNSA. V was pared by 1 base and J by 13 bases, with 19 bases of the junction left unmatched. CDR3 bases: TGTGCCAGCAGCTTAGTCCATGGAGCGGGAGGCTCGGTTACATCGTACTTC. Its translation is CASSLVHGAGGSVTSYF.

This chain links TRBV4-1 with TRBJ1-2; D gene uncertain. CDR1 is MGHRA, CDR2 YSYEKL, per germline. The CDR3 has 15 amino acids. The ends were cut back, 1 base at V and 3 bases at J, with 12 bases in the middle. CDR3 sequence: CASSQVARADYGYTF. In DNA form, the CDR3 reads TGCGCCAGCAGCCAAGTAGCCAGAGCAGACTATGGCTACACCTTC.

This chain joins TRBV21-1 and TRBJ2-3; the table gives TRBD1 as D, unverified against the DNA. TRBV21-1 is a known pseudogene. The length of the CDR3 is 15 residues. The chain's CDR3 is CASSKVEGAPGTQYF. CDR3 in DNA: TGTGCCAGCAGCAAAGTAGAGGGGGCCCCAGGTACGCAGTATTTT.

This clone showed up many times. The V and J genes are TRBV20-1 and TRBJ1-1, with D unclear. Germline CDR1 DFQATT, CDR2 SNEGSKA (reference sequence). The CDR3 totals 11 residues. CDR3: CSHRENTEAFF. The CDR3, as DNA: TGCAGCCATCGGGAGAACACTGAAGCTTTCTTT.

In this sample, this clone turned up once. The rearrangement joins TRBV18 to TRBJ2-3; D gene ambiguous. Per germline, CDR1 KGHSH and CDR2 LQKENI. The V and J ends lost 1 base and 2 bases respectively, with 4 bases between them. The CDR3 extends over 13 amino acids. CDR3 DNA: TGTGCCAGCTCACCACTAAACACAGATACGCAGTATTTT. Its translation: CASSPLNTDTQYF.

The rearrangement links TRBV2 to TRBJ2-7; 10 bases line up with TRBD2. J gave up 2 bases and V 7 bases, and 5 bases lay outside the gene matches. The CDR3 is 14 amino acids. Germline values: CDR1 SNHLY, CDR2 FYNNEI. Written as DNA, the CDR3 is TGTGCCAGCAATCTAGCGGGAGTCCCCTACGAGCAGTACTTC. Protein product: CASNLAGVPYEQYF. Variable domain in full (rest from reference TRBV2 and TRBJ2-7): EPEVTQTPSHQVTQMGQEVILRCVPISNHLYFYWYRQILGQKVEFLVSFYNNEISEKSEIFDDQFSVERPDGSNFTLKIRSTKLEDSAMYFCASNLAGVPYEQYFGPGTRLTVT.

The rearrangement uses TRBV24-1 and TRBJ2-1; 10 bases fit TRBD1. This CDR3 is built from 15 residues. Germline assignment: CDR1 KGHDR and CDR2 SFDVKD. Trimming cost V 4 bases and J 7 bases; bases outside gene matches: 6. The CDR3 protein is CATSERQGAWNEQFF. The CDR3, as DNA: TGTGCCACCAGTGAGAGACAGGGGGCCTGGAATGAGCAGTTCTTC.